This TCR beta chain was identified in a study of beta chain features in type 1 diabetes. Averaging about 116 mL, one heparinised blood draw came from each individual donor. Each sorted fraction was over 95% pure. Reverse transcribing all isolated RNA meant expressed TCRB transcripts were sequenced. It was found that naive, central memory and regulatory T cell samples averaged around 3.5 million reads. Sequencing was performed with immunoSEQ multiplex PCR; in TCRdb, only in-frame clones are kept and a portion is missing. This sample yields about 190,000 clones, of which roughly 7.1% are seen a single time; approximately 0.85% belongs to the top ten. Study observations and caveats: Moderately but significantly shorter TCRB CDR3s were found in Type 1 diabetes patients in all four CD4+ subsets. The question of HLA type influencing TCRB rearrangement was one that remained unresolved here.

This clone was seen a few times. Antigen specificity is unknown. The CDR3 is 15 residues long. Germline assignment: CDR1 SGHTA and CDR2 FQGTGA. V was pared by 5 bases and J by 3 bases, with 4 bases of the junction left unmatched. The chain couples TRBV7-3 to TRBJ2-5; 12 nucleotides agree with TRBD2. The sample was central memory CD4+ T cells from blood. The TCR was taken from a woman aged 40 to 49 with type 1 diabetes. CDR3 sequence: CASSLAGGPEETQYF. CDR3 nucleotides: TGTGCCAGCAGCCTAGCGGGAGGGCCGGAAGAGACCCAGTACTTC.